This TCR beta chain originates from a study of blood T cell repertoires in COVID-19. Trimming took 3 bases from V and 3 from J; bases not matched to a gene: 10. The CDR3 is made up of 17 amino acids. Per the germline V gene, CDR1 is SEHNR and CDR2 is FQNEAQ (reference sequence). Participants came from some 23 US areas, aged roughly 18 to 95 years. Two negative PCRs, clearance, or symptom resolution characterized the recovered Cohort 3 donors. Clones were sequenced by immunoSEQ multiplex PCR, and TCRdb holds only the in-frame ones, with some missing. The sample includes fewer than 350,000 clones, around 88% of them seen just once.

V and J are TRBV7-9 and TRBJ2-5, with TRBD1 identical over 10 bases. The sample comprised PBMCs or T cells enriched from blood (not recorded which). This receptor was identified in a woman aged 40 to 50 who had recovered from COVID-19. As DNA, the CDR3 is TGTGCCAGCAGCTTCCCCCTGGTGGACAGGGGGAAAGAGACCCAGTACTTC. The encoded protein is CASSFPLVDRGKETQYF.